This TCR beta chain comes out of a study of shared T cell receptors in the human thymus. TCRdb's copy holds only in-frame clones and misses some; the assay was immunoSEQ multiplex PCR. There are roughly 500,000 clones in the sample; about 84% occur only once, and more than 0.01% lies in the top ten. CDR3 length equals 14 residues. Germline V gives CDR1 SGDLS, CDR2 YYNGEE. V shed 3 bases and J shed 1 base, with 10 bases lying between them. The same sample was also studied in work on human thymus T cells.

J is TRBJ2-5 and V is TRBV9; D is possibly TRBD2 (5 bases). This receptor was obtained from a boy under two years old with a congenital heart defect. Sequenced input: thymocytes. The CDR3 nucleotides read TGTGCCAGCAGCGGGCCACGGGGCCAAGAGACCCAGTACTTC. This sequence encodes CASSGPRGQETQYF.